This entry lists 20 T cell receptor beta chains sequenced from one sample in a study of blood T cell repertoires in COVID-19. Libraries were prepared by immunoSEQ multiplex PCR; TCRdb keeps only in-frame clonotypes and omits some of them. The sample gives more than 95,000 clones, less than 90% of which show up once; roughly 5.3% is in the top ten. The sequenced sample was peripheral blood. These TCRs come from a human donor in a cohort sampled during active COVID-19.

V usage is TRBV7-9 and J usage is TRBJ1-5; 10 bases match TRBD1. The CDR3 has 14 amino acids. V lost 3 bases, J lost 7 bases, and 3 bases stayed unmatched. CDR1 and CDR2 (germline): SEHNR, FQNEAQ (reference sequence). The chain's CDR3 is CASSLTGGSQPQHF. The CDR3 DNA reads as TGTGCCAGCAGCTTGACAGGGGGCAGCCAGCCCCAGCATTTT.

This clone has a single count. J is TRBJ1-2 and V is TRBV7-2, with a possible D match to TRBD1 (5 bases). From germline, CDR1 is SGHTA and CDR2 FQGNSA. The CDR3 length is 15 residues. Trimming removed 5 bases from V and 2 bases from J, with 15 bases in between. CDR3 sequence reads: CASSRKTESNYGYTF. CDR3 sequence (DNA): TGTGCCAGCAGCCGGAAGACAGAGTCGAACTATGGCTACACCTTC.

A single count supports this clone. V usage is TRBV6-5 and J usage is TRBJ2-7; 7 nucleotides align to TRBD1. V lost 4 bases to trimming and J lost 0 bases; unmatched junction nucleotides: 3. Per the germline V gene, CDR1 is MNHEY and CDR2 is SVGAGI. CDR3 size: 14 residues. The CDR3 sequence: CASSFGQASYEQYF. Here the CDR3 DNA reads TGTGCCAGCAGTTTCGGACAGGCCTCCTACGAGCAGTACTTC.

V gene TRBV21-1 combines with J gene TRBJ1-5. TRBV21-1 is noted as a pseudogene. This CDR3 has 14 residues. The CDR3 DNA reads as TGTGCCAGCAGCAAAAGGAGGAGCAATCAGCCCCAGCATTTT. This translates into CASSKRRSNQPQHF.

This clone occurred a few times. This chain uses TRBV29-1 with TRBJ1-3; TRBD1 aligns across 10 bases. The CDR3 extends over 13 amino acids. With V trimmed by 5 bases and J by 3 bases, 1 base remained unmatched. CDR1 and CDR2 from the germline V gene are SQVTM and ANQGSEA. CDR3: CSVRTGGGNTIYF. The DNA of the CDR3 is TGCAGCGTTAGGACAGGGGGTGGAAACACCATATATTTT.

The V and J genes are TRBV11-2 and TRBJ2-3; 11 bases align to TRBD2. Unmatched junction bases numbered 9, after V lost 5 bases and J lost 8 bases. Per germline, CDR1 SGHAT and CDR2 FQNNGV. The CDR3 has 15 residues. CDR3 loop: CASSPPSGRTPTQYF. As DNA, the CDR3 is TGTGCCAGCAGCCCGCCTAGCGGGAGGACTCCTACGCAGTATTTT. The whole variable domain, remainder taken from reference TRBV11-2 and TRBJ2-3, is EAGVAQSPRYKIIEKRQSVAFWCNPISGHATLYWYQQILGQGPKLLIQFQNNGVVDDSQLPKDRFSAERLKGVDSTLKIQPAKLEDSAVYLCASSPPSGRTPTQYFGPGTRLTVL.

The chain is built from TRBV6-1 and TRBJ1-4; TRBD1 matches 8 bases. Losses at the gene ends were 3 bases for V and 3 bases for J; bases not matched to a gene: 3. The germline CDR1 and CDR2 sequences are MNHNS and SASEGT. The CDR3 covers 15 residues. The CDR3 here is CASSEWDRPNEKLFF. The CDR3 DNA is TGTGCCAGCAGTGAGTGGGACAGGCCTAATGAAAAACTGTTTTTT.

V is TRBV27 and J is TRBJ1-6, with D hard to call. Germline CDR1 MNHEY, CDR2 SMNVEV (reference sequence). The CDR3 loop spans 13 amino acids. Trimming took 7 bases from V and 7 from J, leaving 11 bases between them. For the CDR3, the DNA is TGTGCCAGCATGTACAGAAAGAATTCACCCCTCCACTTT. Its protein is CASMYRKNSPLHF.

The V gene is TRBV10-3, the J gene TRBJ1-5; D is uncertain. Germline lookup yields CDR1 ENHRY and CDR2 SYGVKD. Trimming stripped 7 bases from V and 7 bases from J, with 14 bases between. This CDR3 region has 13 residues. The CDR3 is CAIKEEYDQPQHF. The CDR3, as DNA: TGTGCCATCAAGGAGGAGTACGACCAGCCCCAGCATTTT.

A single count supports this clone. The chain is built from TRBV15 and TRBJ2-5; 12 bases are a match to TRBD2. V shed 3 bases and J 5 bases; nucleotides not matched to a gene: 7. The length of the CDR3 is 16 residues. Germline V gene data show CDR1 as LNHNV and CDR2 as YYDKDF (reference sequence). The chain's CDR3 is CATSSPGLAGWETQYF. In nucleotides, the CDR3 is TGTGCCACCAGCAGCCCCGGACTAGCGGGATGGGAGACCCAGTACTTC.

The chain carries TRBV6-5 and TRBJ1-1; D unresolved. The CDR3 contains 10 residues. Germline loops: CDR1 MNHEY, CDR2 SVGAGI. With 8 bases removed from V and 4 bases from J, the gap between germline ends came to 5 bases. The CDR3 DNA sequence: TGTGCCAGCCGCGCCACTGAAGCTTTCTTT. It encodes CASRATEAFF.

CDR3 residues: CASSLITSGLYEQYF. In DNA form, the CDR3 reads TGTGCCAGCAGTTTAATAACATCAGGGCTGTACGAGCAGTACTTC. The rearrangement uses TRBV28 and TRBJ2-7, with TRBD1 as a possible D gene (5 bases). Germline CDR1 and CDR2: MDHEN and SYDVKM. The CDR3 is 15 amino acids. V was cut by 2 bases and J by 4 bases, with 15 bases left in between.

The chain recombines TRBV5-1 with TRBJ2-5; D not resolved. V was shortened by 1 base and J by 1 base, with 11 bases between the two germline ends. Germline V CDR1 and CDR2: SGHRS, YFSETQ. The CDR3 runs 15 residues. CDR3 in amino acids: CASSLSSVSQETQYF. CDR3 bases: TGCGCCAGCAGCTTGAGTTCAGTATCCCAAGAGACCCAGTACTTC.

The chain uses TRBV18 and TRBJ1-1; D call uncertain. The V and J ends lost 2 bases and 1 base respectively, with 5 bases between them. CDR1 is KGHSH and CDR2 is LQKENI in the germline V gene. The CDR3 spans 13 residues. The CDR3 DNA reads TGTGCCAGCTCACCAGCAGGGAACACTGAAGCTTTCTTT. The encoded protein is CASSPAGNTEAFF.

This chain uses TRBV27 with TRBJ1-5, with D possibly matching TRBD1 (5 bases). V was trimmed by 3 bases and J by 4 bases, leaving 13 bases between them. This CDR3 is 15 amino acids long. The V gene's germline CDR1 is MNHEY and CDR2 SMNVEV (reference sequence). The CDR3 coding sequence is TGTGCCAGCAGTTTGGTATGGGGGGGTAATCAGCCCCAGCATTTT. Its protein is CASSLVWGGNQPQHF.

CDR3 in amino acids: CASSQVFLAGDNEQFF. CDR3 nucleotides: TGCGCCAGCAGCCAAGTGTTTCTAGCGGGGGACAATGAGCAGTTCTTC. The rearrangement links TRBV4-3 to TRBJ2-1; 10 bases fit TRBD2. From germline, CDR1 is LGHNA and CDR2 YSLEER. The CDR3 spans 16 residues. J lost 5 bases, V lost 1 base, and 5 bases had no gene match.

This chain connects TRBV28 to TRBJ1-1, with D unclear. The germline V gene has CDR1 MDHEN and CDR2 SYDVKM. Deletions cut 3 bases from V and 0 bases from J, with 2 bases between. This CDR3 has 12 residues. CDR3 protein: CASSFMNTEAFF. CDR3 coding DNA: TGTGCCAGCAGTTTTATGAACACTGAAGCTTTCTTT.

The chain carries TRBV7-2 and TRBJ1-1; D may be TRBD1 (5 bases). Deletions cut 3 bases from V and 3 bases from J, with 8 bases between. This CDR3 has 13 residues. Germline CDR1 reads SGHTA; CDR2 reads FQGNSA. The DNA of the CDR3 is TGTGCCAGCAGCTTGGGGCCTGACACTGAAGCTTTCTTT. This sequence encodes CASSLGPDTEAFF.

The chain employs TRBV5-1 and TRBJ2-5; D is uncertain. The germline V gene encodes CDR1 SGHRS and CDR2 YFSETQ. The CDR3 contains 15 residues. The V and J ends lost 2 bases and 2 bases respectively, with 13 bases between them. The DNA of the CDR3 is TGCGCCAGCAGCTTAATGGCGAGAGGACAAGAGACCCAGTACTTC. It translates to CASSLMARGQETQYF.

J is TRBJ2-3 and V is TRBV29-1; 10 bases line up with TRBD2. V gave up 4 bases and J gave up 4 bases; unmatched junction bases: 5. Germline loops: CDR1 SQVTM, CDR2 ANQGSEA. This CDR3 spans 14 amino acids. The DNA of the CDR3 is TGCAGCGTTGGTAATCTAGCGGGAGCAGATACGCAGTATTTT. This translates into CSVGNLAGADTQYF.